In this sample, the clone carrying this T cell receptor beta chain turned up once. Primers for the PCR totalled 60 Vbeta and 13 Jbeta. Generated by immunoSEQ multiplex PCR, the TCRdb table keeps only in-frame clones and is missing some. The sample includes 150,000 to 200,000 clones, around 85% of them seen just once. This record comes from a study of cytomegalovirus exposure and HLA in healthy donors. The CDR3 loop spans 15 amino acids. The germline gives CDR1 MGHRA, CDR2 YSYEKL. Trimming cost V 4 bases and J 8 bases; bases outside gene matches: 11. This receptor was obtained from a male donor in good health and CMV-seronegative. Sequencing input: PBMCs. The rearrangement joins TRBV4-1 to TRBJ2-1; 7 bases map to TRBD2. The CDR3 sequence: CASSLLGGDHDEQFF. DNA for the CDR3: TGCGCCAGCAGCCTCCTGGGGGGGGACCACGATGAGCAGTTCTTC.